Shown below are 32 T cell receptor beta chains from a single sample sequenced in a study of blood T cell repertoires in COVID-19. The protocol was immunoSEQ multiplex PCR, while the TCRdb copy is restricted to in-frame clones and leaves out a portion. The sample consists of about 160,000 clones, approximately 84% of them appearing once. Material: peripheral blood. These receptors came from a woman aged 50 to 65 with COVID-19, enrolled during active disease.

The rearrangement uses TRBV24-1 and TRBJ2-7; D is ambiguous. The ends were cut back, 2 bases at V and 5 bases at J, with 18 bases in the middle. The germline gives CDR1 KGHDR, CDR2 SFDVKD. The CDR3 is 16 residues long. This chain's CDR3 is CATSDCLSRRAHEQYF. CDR3 in DNA: TGTGCCACCAGTGATTGCCTGTCACGGAGAGCCCACGAGCAGTACTTC.

The chain employs TRBV9 and TRBJ2-3, with 10 bases identical to TRBD2. Losses at the gene ends were 2 bases for V and 0 bases for J; bases not matched to a gene: 6. This CDR3 is 17 amino acids long. CDR1 SGDLS and CDR2 YYNGEE come from the germline V gene. This CDR3 is CASSVGTSALSTDTQYF. In DNA, the CDR3 is TGTGCCAGCAGCGTTGGGACTAGCGCACTGAGCACAGATACGCAGTATTTT.

V gene TRBV19 combines with J gene TRBJ2-2; D is possibly TRBD1 (6 bases). The CDR3 is 15 amino acids. Trimming left V 4 bases short and J 0 bases short, with 9 bases between. Germline CDR1 reads LNHDA; CDR2 reads SQIVND (reference sequence). CDR3 amino acids: CASSTQGANTGELFF. The CDR3 DNA is TGTGCCAGTAGTACACAGGGTGCGAACACCGGGGAGCTGTTTTTT.

The gene calls are TRBV18 and TRBJ1-6; D gene uncertain. The CDR3 has 16 amino acids. Germline CDR1 reads KGHSH; CDR2 reads LQKENI. Trimming pared 3 bases from V and 9 bases from J, leaving 18 bases between. The CDR3 nucleotides are TGTGCCAGCTCACCTGTGGTCGGGGAAATTGCTTCACCCCTCCACTTT. This translates into CASSPVVGEIASPLHF.

The chain recombines TRBV18 with TRBJ1-1, with a weak D call TRBD1 (5 bases). CDR1 and CDR2 (germline): KGHSH, LQKENI. Trimming shortened V by 1 base and J by 0 bases, and 12 bases separated the two germline ends. The CDR3 consists of 16 residues. This chain's CDR3 is CASSPLETEMNTEAFF. Written as DNA, the CDR3 is TGTGCCAGCTCACCACTCGAGACAGAGATGAACACTGAAGCTTTCTTT.

The chain recombines TRBV29-1 with TRBJ1-1, with D perhaps matching TRBD1 (6 bases). Trimming cost V 2 bases and J 5 bases, with 15 bases left between them. The germline V gene encodes CDR1 SQVTM and CDR2 ANQGSEA. The CDR3 runs to 14 residues. The CDR3 bases are TGCAGCGTTGAAACCCCAGGGGAGAGGACTGAAGCTTTCTTT. This encodes CSVETPGERTEAFF.

The J gene is TRBJ2-7, the V gene TRBV27; TRBD1 matches 7 bases. The trim removed 6 bases at V and 6 bases at J, leaving 5 bases unmatched. In germline, CDR1 is MNHEY, CDR2 SMNVEV (reference sequence). CDR3 length equals 12 residues. The CDR3 region has the DNA TGTGCCAGCAGCCGAGGGACAGCCGAGCAGTACTTC. Translated: CASSRGTAEQYF.

The chain is built from TRBV19 and TRBJ2-1; TRBD2 matches 8 bases. V shed 6 bases, J shed 12 bases, and the junction held 7 bases outside the gene matches. This CDR3 spans 12 amino acids. Germline assignment: CDR1 LNHDA and CDR2 SQIVND (reference sequence). The CDR3: CASSPGGQGQFF. As DNA, the CDR3 is TGTGCCAGTAGCCCGGGAGGGCAGGGGCAGTTCTTC. The variable domain in full, completed from reference TRBV19 and TRBJ2-1, reads DGGITQSPKYLFRKEGQNVTLSCEQNLNHDAMYWYRQDPGQGLRLIYYSQIVNDFQKGDIAEGYSVSREKKESFPLTVTSAQKNPTAFYLCASSPGGQGQFFGPGTRLTVL.

The chain recombines TRBV21-1 with TRBJ1-1; the table calls TRBD1, which could not be checked here. TRBV21-1 is termed a pseudogene. This CDR3 spans 17 amino acids. The CDR3 sequence is CASSEGTVGALNTEAFF. Written as DNA, the CDR3 is TGTGCCAGCAGCGAGGGGACAGTTGGAGCCTTGAACACTGAAGCTTTCTTT.

This clone was recorded a few times. Here the CDR3 DNA reads TGTGCCAGCAGCTTCACGGGGGGGACCGGGGAGCTGTTTTTT. Translating gives CASSFTGGTGELFF. This chain joins TRBV7-2 and TRBJ2-2; 8 bases fit TRBD2. CDR1 SGHTA and CDR2 FQGNSA come from the germline V gene. Trimming took 3 bases from V and 5 from J; bases not matched to a gene: 2. The CDR3 extends over 14 amino acids.

The chain is built from TRBV6-6 and TRBJ1-6; 9 positions agree with TRBD1. Trimming removed 5 bases from V and 10 bases from J; junction bases left unmatched: 3. This CDR3 has 13 residues. CDR1 and CDR2 from the germline V gene are MNHNY and SVGAGI (reference sequence). CDR3 sequence (DNA): TGTGCCAGCAGTATGGACAGGGGATCACCCCTCCACTTT. This translates into CASSMDRGSPLHF.

This clone was observed a few times. V is TRBV5-5 and J is TRBJ1-1; D is unresolved. Germline V CDR1 and CDR2: SGHKS, YYEKEE (reference sequence). V was trimmed by 10 bases and J by 3 bases, leaving 19 bases between them. This CDR3 region has 14 residues. CDR3 in amino acids: CAARTIGRDTEAFF. CDR3 bases: TGTGCCGCGAGGACCATAGGGAGGGACACTGAAGCTTTCTTT.

This rearrangement joins TRBV21-1 to TRBJ2-4; TRBD1, the table's D call, lacks a check against the DNA. TRBV21-1 is a listed pseudogene. This CDR3 comprises 17 residues. CDR3 loop: CASSRPVRVVAKNIQYF. The DNA for the CDR3 is TGTGCCAGCAGCCGCCCGGTCAGGGTTGTAGCCAAAAACATTCAGTACTTC.

The chain couples TRBV28 to TRBJ1-1; tentatively, D is TRBD1 (5 bases). CDR1 is MDHEN, CDR2 SYDVKM, per germline. Trimming took off 3 bases at V and 6 bases at J, with 11 bases between the two ends. The CDR3 covers 13 residues. Here the CDR3 reads CASSFPPTAEAFF. CDR3 DNA: TGTGCCAGCAGTTTCCCGCCGACAGCTGAAGCTTTCTTT.

The gene calls are TRBV30 and TRBJ2-7; D is perhaps TRBD1 (7 bases). Germline CDR1 reads GTSNPN; CDR2 reads SVGIG (reference sequence). The CDR3 is 12 residues long. V lost 2 bases to trimming and J lost 6 bases, with 11 bases between them. DNA of the CDR3: TGTGCCTGGAGTCAGGGGGGACCCGAGCAGTACTTC. It translates to CAWSQGGPEQYF. The full variable domain, with the rest looked up from reference TRBV30 and TRBJ2-7, is SQTIHQWPATLVQPVGSPLSLECTVEGTSNPNLYWYRQAAGRGLQLLFYSVGIGQISSEVPQNLSASRPQDRQFILSSKKLLLSDSGFYLCAWSQGGPEQYFGPGTRLTVT.

The chain combines TRBV20-1 with TRBJ1-6; 7 positions match TRBD1. The CDR3 has 14 amino acids. The junction had 7 bases not matched to a gene; V was cut back by 6 bases and J by 5 bases. CDR1 is DFQATT and CDR2 is SNEGSKA in the germline V gene (reference sequence). CDR3 region: CSASRTGDNSPLHF. The DNA for the CDR3 is TGCAGTGCAAGTAGGACAGGAGATAATTCACCCCTCCACTTT.

This clone has just one count. V and J are TRBV28 and TRBJ1-5; 7 positions match TRBD1. The germline V gene encodes CDR1 MDHEN and CDR2 SYDVKM. CDR3 length equals 13 residues. With V trimmed by 4 bases and J by 7 bases, 4 bases remained unmatched. The CDR3 nucleotides are TGTGCCAGCAGTTCACACAGGGGCCAGCCCCAGCATTTT. It translates to CASSSHRGQPQHF.

The rearrangement joins TRBV4-3 to TRBJ2-5, with TRBD2 matching 12 bases. The ends lost 0 bases at V and 0 bases at J; junction bases unmatched: 5. The germline gives CDR1 LGHNA, CDR2 YSLEER. This CDR3 contains 18 residues. The CDR3 region has the DNA TGCGCCAGCAGCCAAGAGTCTAGCGGGGGGGGGTACCAAGAGACCCAGTACTTC. It encodes CASSQESSGGGYQETQYF.

The chain uses TRBV11-2 and TRBJ2-7; D may be TRBD2 (5 bases). V dropped 3 bases and J dropped 1 base, with 7 bases sitting between them. Germline CDR1 reads SGHAT; CDR2 reads FQNNGV. The CDR3 spans 13 residues. CDR3 nucleotides: TGTGCCAGCAGCTTGGAGGATTCCTACGAGCAGTACTTC. Its protein is CASSLEDSYEQYF.

The V call is TRBV7-6, the J call TRBJ2-2; 11 bases align to TRBD1. The CDR3 spans 16 residues. Germline V lookup: CDR1 SGHVS, CDR2 FNYEAQ. V shed 5 bases, J shed 6 bases, and the junction held 8 bases outside the gene matches. The CDR3 here is CASSLGQGVLSGELFF. DNA for the CDR3: TGTGCCAGCAGCCTGGGACAGGGGGTTCTCTCCGGGGAGCTGTTTTTT. The full variable domain, rest sourced from reference TRBV7-6 and TRBJ2-2, is GAGVSQSPRYKVTKRGQDVALRCDPISGHVSLYWYRQALGQGPEFLTYFNYEAQQDKSGLPNDRFSAERPEGSISTLTIQRTEQRDSAMYRCASSLGQGVLSGELFFGEGSRLTVL.

The chain recombines TRBV27 with TRBJ2-7, with 8 bases matching TRBD2. Germline V gene sequence: CDR1 MNHEY, CDR2 SMNVEV (reference sequence). The V segment lost 9 bases and the J segment 6 bases; nucleotides outside the gene matches: 10. The CDR3 runs 13 residues. CDR3 residues: CASSRGGGFEQYF. CDR3 nucleotide sequence: TGTGCCAGTAGCCGGGGCGGGGGGTTCGAGCAGTACTTC.

CDR3 in amino acids: CASTGGGYEQYF. The CDR3 DNA reads as TGTGCCAGCACTGGGGGAGGCTACGAGCAGTACTTC. The gene calls are TRBV6-5 and TRBJ2-7; D possibly corresponds to TRBD2 (6 bases). The CDR3 loop spans 12 amino acids. With 7 bases removed from V and 3 bases from J, the gap between germline ends came to 10 bases. Germline CDR1 and CDR2: MNHEY and SVGAGI.

V gene TRBV2 combines with J gene TRBJ2-1, with D perhaps matching TRBD1 (6 bases). Trimming removed 8 bases from V and 4 bases from J, with 12 bases in between. Germline assignment: CDR1 SNHLY and CDR2 FYNNEI. This CDR3 region has 13 residues. CDR3 loop: CASGPQGYNEQFF. CDR3 bases: TGTGCCAGCGGTCCACAGGGATACAATGAGCAGTTCTTC. The full variable domain, in which reference TRBV2 and TRBJ2-1 provide the parts outside the CDR3, is EPEVTQTPSHQVTQMGQEVILRCVPISNHLYFYWYRQILGQKVEFLVSFYNNEISEKSEIFDDQFSVERPDGSNFTLKIRSTKLEDSAMYFCASGPQGYNEQFFGPGTRLTVL.

V and J are TRBV19 and TRBJ1-4, with unresolved D. This CDR3 is built from 15 residues. Trimming stripped 4 bases from V and 4 bases from J, with 13 bases between. Per germline, CDR1 LNHDA and CDR2 SQIVND (reference sequence). CDR3 nucleotide sequence: TGTGCCAGTAGTAATGGGTGGCGGATTAATGAAAAACTGTTTTTT. Its protein is CASSNGWRINEKLFF.

This sequence joins TRBV28 and TRBJ1-2; no clear D gene. With 4 bases removed from V and 4 bases from J, the gap between germline ends came to 10 bases. From germline, CDR1 is MDHEN and CDR2 SYDVKM. CDR3 size: 13 residues. The CDR3 here is CASSSNSFYGYTF. The CDR3 DNA sequence: TGTGCCAGCAGTTCAAACAGCTTCTATGGCTACACCTTC.

This chain uses TRBV10-2 with TRBJ2-5; 13 bases align to TRBD2. Germline lookup yields CDR1 WSHSY and CDR2 SAAADI. After removal of 6 bases from V and 5 bases from J, the junction contained 12 bases not matched to a gene. The CDR3 has 17 residues. CDR3 in amino acids: CASRTGTSGVMGETQYF. In nucleotides, the CDR3 is TGCGCCAGCAGGACCGGGACTAGCGGGGTTATGGGGGAGACCCAGTACTTC.

The chain combines TRBV30 with TRBJ1-4, with TRBD1 matching 7 bases. V dropped 0 bases and J dropped 5; count of bases not matched to a gene: 3. The CDR3 sequence is 14 residues long. Germline lookup yields CDR1 GTSNPN and CDR2 SVGIG (reference sequence). The CDR3 is CAWSVGTVNEKLFF. DNA for the CDR3: TGTGCCTGGAGTGTCGGGACAGTAAATGAAAAACTGTTTTTT.

V usage is TRBV5-1 and J usage is TRBJ2-5; TRBD2 agrees at 15 bases. CDR3 length equals 18 residues. Germline V gives CDR1 SGHRS, CDR2 YFSETQ. V gave up 3 bases and J gave up 1 base; unmatched junction bases: 7. As DNA, the CDR3 is TGCGCCAGCAGCTGGACGGGACTAGCGGGGGGCAGCCAAGAGACCCAGTACTTC. Translating it yields CASSWTGLAGGSQETQYF.

The gene calls are TRBV7-3 and TRBJ2-1; D not resolved. The CDR3 length is 14 residues. V was clipped by 2 bases and J by 6 bases, with 11 bases between them. Germline assignment: CDR1 SGHTA and CDR2 FQGTGA. This chain's CDR3 is CASSLFGSANEQFF. CDR3 bases: TGTGCCAGCAGCTTATTCGGGTCGGCCAATGAGCAGTTCTTC. The whole variable domain, filled in from reference TRBV7-3 and TRBJ2-1, reads GAGVSQTPSNKVTEKGKYVELRCDPISGHTALYWYRQSLGQGPEFLIYFQGTGAADDSGLPNDRFFAVRPEGSVSTLKIQRTERGDSAVYLCASSLFGSANEQFFGPGTRLTVL.

The genes are TRBV6-6 and TRBJ1-5; 9 bases agree with TRBD1. Germline CDR1 MNHNY, CDR2 SVGAGI (reference sequence). The CDR3 runs 15 residues. Trimming took 6 bases from V and 5 from J; bases not matched to a gene: 8. The DNA of the CDR3 is TGTGCCAGCAGCCCCTCCGGACAGGGGTATCAGCCCCAGCATTTT. As protein: CASSPSGQGYQPQHF.

The chain recombines TRBV21-1 with TRBJ1-1; no DNA check was done on the table's D call, TRBD1. TRBV21-1 is a documented pseudogene. The CDR3 covers 12 residues. The chain's CDR3 is CASSMAHTEAFF. In DNA form, the CDR3 reads TGTGCCAGCAGCATGGCCCACACTGAAGCTTTCTTT.

This sequence joins TRBV19 and TRBJ2-3, with D perhaps matching TRBD2 (8 bases). The CDR3 loop spans 15 amino acids. The germline gives CDR1 LNHDA, CDR2 SQIVND (reference sequence). The V end lost 5 bases, the J end lost 4 bases, and 16 bases lay between the germline ends. For the CDR3, the DNA is TGTGCCAGTAGTCCCCCGGGGGGGACAGCAGATACGCAGTATTTT. It is translated as CASSPPGGTADTQYF.